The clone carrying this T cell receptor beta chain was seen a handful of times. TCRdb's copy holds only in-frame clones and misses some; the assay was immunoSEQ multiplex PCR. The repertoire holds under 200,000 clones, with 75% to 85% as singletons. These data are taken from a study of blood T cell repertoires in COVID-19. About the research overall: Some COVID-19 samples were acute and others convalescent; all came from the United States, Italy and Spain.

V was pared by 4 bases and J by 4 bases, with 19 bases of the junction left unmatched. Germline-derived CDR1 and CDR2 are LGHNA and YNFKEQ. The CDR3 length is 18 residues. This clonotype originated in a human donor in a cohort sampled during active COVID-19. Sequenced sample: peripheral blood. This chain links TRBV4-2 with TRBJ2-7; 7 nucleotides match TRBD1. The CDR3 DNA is TGTGCCAGCAGCCCCCTACGGACAGGCCTCCGTTTTGGGTACGAGCAGTACTTC. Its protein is CASSPLRTGLRFGYEQYF.